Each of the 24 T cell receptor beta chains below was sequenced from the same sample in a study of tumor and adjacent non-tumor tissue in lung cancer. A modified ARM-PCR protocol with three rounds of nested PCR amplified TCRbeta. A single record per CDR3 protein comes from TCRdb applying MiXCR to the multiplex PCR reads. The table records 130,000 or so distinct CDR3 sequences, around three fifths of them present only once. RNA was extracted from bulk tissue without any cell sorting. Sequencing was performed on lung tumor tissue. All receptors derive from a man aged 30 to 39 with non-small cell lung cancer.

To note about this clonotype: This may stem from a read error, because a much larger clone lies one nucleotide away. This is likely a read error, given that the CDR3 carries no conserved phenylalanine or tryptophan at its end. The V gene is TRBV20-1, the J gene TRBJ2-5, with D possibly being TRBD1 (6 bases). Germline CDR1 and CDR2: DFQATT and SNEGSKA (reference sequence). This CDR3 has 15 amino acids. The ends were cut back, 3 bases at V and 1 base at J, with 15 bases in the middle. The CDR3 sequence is CSASPLTGFQETQYS. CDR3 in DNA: TGCAGTGCTAGCCCCCTAACAGGGTTCCAAGAGACCCAGTACTCC.

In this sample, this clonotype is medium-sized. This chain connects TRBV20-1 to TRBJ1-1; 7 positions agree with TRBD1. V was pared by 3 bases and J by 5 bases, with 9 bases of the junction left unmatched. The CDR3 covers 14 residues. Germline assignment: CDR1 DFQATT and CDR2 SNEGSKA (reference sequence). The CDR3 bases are TGCAGTGCTAGTGGGGCGACAGGGCATACTGAAGCTTTCTTT. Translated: CSASGATGHTEAFF.

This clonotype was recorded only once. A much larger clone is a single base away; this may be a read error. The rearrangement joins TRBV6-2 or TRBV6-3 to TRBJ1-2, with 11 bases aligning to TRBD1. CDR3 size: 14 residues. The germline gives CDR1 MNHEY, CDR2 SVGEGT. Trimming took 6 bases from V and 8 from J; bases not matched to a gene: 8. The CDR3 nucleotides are TGTGCCAGCAGCCCCTGGACAGGGGGCGAAGGCTACACCTTC. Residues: CASSPWTGGEGYTF.

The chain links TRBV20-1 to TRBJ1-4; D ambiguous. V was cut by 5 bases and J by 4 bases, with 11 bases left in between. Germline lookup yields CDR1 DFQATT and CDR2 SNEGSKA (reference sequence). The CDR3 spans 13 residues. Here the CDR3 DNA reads TGCAGTGCTGACCCCGGGATTAATGAAAAACTGTTTTTT. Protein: CSADPGINEKLFF.

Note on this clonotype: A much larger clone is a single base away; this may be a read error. This CDR3 is CASSLIPGQGLKSIQYF. In DNA form, the CDR3 reads TGTGCCAGCAGTCTTATACCGGGACAGGGTTTGAAAAGCATTCAGTACTTC. J is TRBJ2-4 and V is TRBV12-3 or TRBV12-4; TRBD1 agrees at 9 bases. The CDR3 consists of 17 residues.

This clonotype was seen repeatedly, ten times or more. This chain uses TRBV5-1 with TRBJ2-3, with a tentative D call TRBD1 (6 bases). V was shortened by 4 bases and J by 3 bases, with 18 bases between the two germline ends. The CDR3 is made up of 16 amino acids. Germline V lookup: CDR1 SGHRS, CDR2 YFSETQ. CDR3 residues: CASSPITGSPTDTQYF. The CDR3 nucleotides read TGCGCCAGCAGCCCCATCACAGGGTCTCCTACAGATACGCAGTATTTT. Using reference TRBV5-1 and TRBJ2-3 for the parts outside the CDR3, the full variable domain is KAGVTQTPRYLIKTRGQQVTLSCSPISGHRSVSWYQQTPGQGLQFLFEYFSETQRNKGNFPGRFSGRQFSNSRSEMNVSTLELGDSALYLCASSPITGSPTDTQYFGPGTRLTVL.

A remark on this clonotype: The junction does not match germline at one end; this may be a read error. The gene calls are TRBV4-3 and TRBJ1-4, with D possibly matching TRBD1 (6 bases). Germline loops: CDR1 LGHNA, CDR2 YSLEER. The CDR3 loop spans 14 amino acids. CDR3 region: CANSRVSGTKKLFF. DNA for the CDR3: TGCGCCAACAGCCGAGTTTCCGGGACAAAAAAACTGTTTTTT.

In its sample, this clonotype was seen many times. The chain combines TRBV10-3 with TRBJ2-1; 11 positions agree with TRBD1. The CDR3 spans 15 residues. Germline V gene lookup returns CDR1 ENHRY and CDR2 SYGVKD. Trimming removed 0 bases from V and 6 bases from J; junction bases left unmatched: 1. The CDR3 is CAISESGTGGNEQFF. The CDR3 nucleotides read TGTGCCATCAGTGAGTCGGGGACAGGGGGCAATGAGCAGTTCTTC.

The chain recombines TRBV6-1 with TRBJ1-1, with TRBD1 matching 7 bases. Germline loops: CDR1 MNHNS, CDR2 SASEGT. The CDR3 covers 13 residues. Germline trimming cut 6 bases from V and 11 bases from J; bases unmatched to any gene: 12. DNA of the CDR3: TGTGCCAGCAGAGAAATTGAGGGGGCGAAGGCTTTCTTT. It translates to CASREIEGAKAFF.

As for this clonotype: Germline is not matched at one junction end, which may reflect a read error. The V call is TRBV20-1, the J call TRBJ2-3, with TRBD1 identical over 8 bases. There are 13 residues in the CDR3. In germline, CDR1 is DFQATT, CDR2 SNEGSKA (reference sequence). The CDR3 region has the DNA TGCAGTGCTACTGGACAGGGCACAGATACGCATTATTTT. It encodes CSATGQGTDTHYF.

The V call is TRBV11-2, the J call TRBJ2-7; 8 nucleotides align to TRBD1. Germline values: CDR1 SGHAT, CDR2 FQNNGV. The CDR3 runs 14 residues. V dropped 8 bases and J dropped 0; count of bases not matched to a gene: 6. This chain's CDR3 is CASCSDRDSYEQYF. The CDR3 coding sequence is TGTGCCAGCTGTTCGGACAGGGACTCCTACGAGCAGTACTTC.

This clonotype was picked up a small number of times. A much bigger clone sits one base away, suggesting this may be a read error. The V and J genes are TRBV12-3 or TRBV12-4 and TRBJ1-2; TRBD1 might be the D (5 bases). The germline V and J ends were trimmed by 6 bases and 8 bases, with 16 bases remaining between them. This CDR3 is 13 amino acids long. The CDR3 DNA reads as TGTGCCAGCAGCCCCAGGGATTCCGGCGGCTACACCTTC. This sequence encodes CASSPRDSGGYTF.

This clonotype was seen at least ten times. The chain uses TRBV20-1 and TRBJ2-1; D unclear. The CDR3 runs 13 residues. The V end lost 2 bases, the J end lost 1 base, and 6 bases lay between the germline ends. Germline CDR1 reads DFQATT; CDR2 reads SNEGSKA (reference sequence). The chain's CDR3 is CSARRPSYNEQFF. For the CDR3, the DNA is TGCAGTGCTAGACGTCCTTCCTACAATGAGCAGTTCTTC.

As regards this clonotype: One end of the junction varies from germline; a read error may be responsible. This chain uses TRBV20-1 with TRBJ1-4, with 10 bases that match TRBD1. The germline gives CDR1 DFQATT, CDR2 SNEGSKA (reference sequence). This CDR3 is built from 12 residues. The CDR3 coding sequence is TGCATTGCTAGGGGACAGGGGAGGAGGCCGCGATTT. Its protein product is CIARGQGRRPRF.

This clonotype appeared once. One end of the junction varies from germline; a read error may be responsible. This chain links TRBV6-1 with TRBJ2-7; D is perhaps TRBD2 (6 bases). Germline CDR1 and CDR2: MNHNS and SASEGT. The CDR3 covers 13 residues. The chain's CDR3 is CASSLRQAREQYF. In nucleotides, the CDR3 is TGTGCCAGCAGTCTCCGGCAAGCCCGGGAGCAATACTTC.

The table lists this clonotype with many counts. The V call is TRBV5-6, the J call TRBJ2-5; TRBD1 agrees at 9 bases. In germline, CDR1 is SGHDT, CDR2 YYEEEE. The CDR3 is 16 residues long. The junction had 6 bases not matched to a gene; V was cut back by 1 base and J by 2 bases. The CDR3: CASSLIGTGFQETQYF. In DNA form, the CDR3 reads TGTGCCAGCAGCTTGATAGGGACAGGGTTTCAAGAGACCCAGTACTTC.

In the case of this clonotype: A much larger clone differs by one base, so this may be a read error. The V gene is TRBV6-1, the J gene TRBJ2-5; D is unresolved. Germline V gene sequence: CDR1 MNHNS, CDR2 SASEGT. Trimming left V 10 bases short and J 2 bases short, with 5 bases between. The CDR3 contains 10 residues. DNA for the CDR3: TGTGCCAACGTACAAGAGACCCAGTACTTC. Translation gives CANVQETQYF.

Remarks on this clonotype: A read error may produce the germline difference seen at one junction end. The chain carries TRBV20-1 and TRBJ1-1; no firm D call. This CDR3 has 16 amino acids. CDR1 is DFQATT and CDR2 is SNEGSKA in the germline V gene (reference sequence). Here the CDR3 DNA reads TGCAGTGTTAGAGCGGGTCAGGTGACCATGAACACTGAAGCTTTCTTT. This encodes CSVRAGQVTMNTEAFF.

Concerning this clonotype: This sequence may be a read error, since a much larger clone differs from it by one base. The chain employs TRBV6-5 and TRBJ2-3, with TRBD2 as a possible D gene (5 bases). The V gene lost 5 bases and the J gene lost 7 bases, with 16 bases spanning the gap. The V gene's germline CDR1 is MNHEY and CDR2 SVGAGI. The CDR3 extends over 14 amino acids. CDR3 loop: CASSGSRRPNTQYF. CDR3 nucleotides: TGTGCCAGCAGTGGGAGCCGCAGACCGAATACGCAGTATTTT.

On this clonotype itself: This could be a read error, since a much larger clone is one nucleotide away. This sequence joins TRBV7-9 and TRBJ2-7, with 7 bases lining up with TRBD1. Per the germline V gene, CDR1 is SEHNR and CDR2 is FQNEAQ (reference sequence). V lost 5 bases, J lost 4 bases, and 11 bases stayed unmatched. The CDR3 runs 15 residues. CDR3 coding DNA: TGTGCCAGCAGCCCCCGCGACAGGGAGCTGTACGAGCAGTACTTC. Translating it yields CASSPRDRELYEQYF. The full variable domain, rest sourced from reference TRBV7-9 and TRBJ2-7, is DTGVSQNPRHKITKRGQNVTFRCDPISEHNRLYWYRQTLGQGPEFLTYFQNEAQLEKSRLLSDRFSAERPKGSFSTLEIQRTEQGDSAMYLCASSPRDRELYEQYFGPGTRLTVT.

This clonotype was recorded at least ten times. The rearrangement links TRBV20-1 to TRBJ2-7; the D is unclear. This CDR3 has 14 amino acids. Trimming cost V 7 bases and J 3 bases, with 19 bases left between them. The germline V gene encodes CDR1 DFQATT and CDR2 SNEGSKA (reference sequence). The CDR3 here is CSVTQTGPNYEQYF. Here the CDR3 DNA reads TGCAGTGTCACACAGACCGGGCCGAACTACGAGCAGTACTTC.

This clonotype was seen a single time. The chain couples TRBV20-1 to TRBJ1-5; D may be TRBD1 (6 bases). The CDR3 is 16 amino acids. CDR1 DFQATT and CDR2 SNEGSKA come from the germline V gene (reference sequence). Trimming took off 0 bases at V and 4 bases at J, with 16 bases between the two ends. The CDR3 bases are TGCAGTGCTAGAGATTCCAGGGGATACTCTAATCAGCCCCAGCATTTT. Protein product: CSARDSRGYSNQPQHF.

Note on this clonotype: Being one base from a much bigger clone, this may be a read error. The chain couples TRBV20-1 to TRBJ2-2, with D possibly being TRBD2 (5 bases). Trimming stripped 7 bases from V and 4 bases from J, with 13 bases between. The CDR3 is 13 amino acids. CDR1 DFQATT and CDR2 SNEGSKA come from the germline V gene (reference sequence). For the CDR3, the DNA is TGCAGTGGTATCCTAGCCGGCACCGGGGAGCTGTTTTTT. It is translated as CSGILAGTGELFF.

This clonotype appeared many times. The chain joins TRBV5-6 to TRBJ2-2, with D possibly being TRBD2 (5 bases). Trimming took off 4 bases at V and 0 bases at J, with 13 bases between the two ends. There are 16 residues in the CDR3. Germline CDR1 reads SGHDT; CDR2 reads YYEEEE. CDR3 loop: CASSPRLRANTGELFF. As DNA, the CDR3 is TGTGCCAGCAGCCCGCGGTTGCGGGCGAACACCGGGGAGCTGTTTTTT.